This TCR beta chain was identified in a study of blood T cell repertoires in COVID-19. Overall study: Researchers got acute and convalescent COVID-19 samples from the United States, Italy and Spain. T cells, B-cell-depleted T cells, or PBMCs provided the cDNA or gDNA that served as material.

It was during active infection that Seattle patients were enrolled and then longitudinally followed. The CDR3 extends over 15 amino acids. The V and J ends lost 5 bases and 9 bases, in that order; junction bases with no gene match: 5. From germline, CDR1 is MNHEY and CDR2 SMNVEV (reference sequence). In the authors' workflow: Amplification of reference gene primers provided the estimated nucleated cell counts. Data came from immunoSEQ multiplex PCR; TCRdb stores just in-frame clones and leaves some out. That table furnishes V, J and clone size, whereas the DNA furnished D and trimming. The sample records 310,000 or so clones, about 91% being singletons.

The specimen was peripheral blood. This sequence joins TRBV27 and TRBJ2-1, with TRBD2 matching 15 bases. This sequence originates from a man under 40 with COVID-19, enrolled during active disease. Here the CDR3 reads CASSAPGLAGGEQFF. The DNA of the CDR3 is TGTGCCAGCAGTGCCCCGGGACTAGCGGGAGGTGAGCAGTTCTTC.